This TCR beta chain was sequenced for a study of OX40 agonist ivuxolimab in advanced cancers. Study details: The patients received agonistic anti-OX40 (CD134) antibody ivuxolimab. Study results and caveats: Among the lowest peripheral clonal expansion occurred in 0.1-3.0 mg/kg partial responders. Mean expanded clone counts were higher in CD8+ than CD4+ T cells.

Autoimmune disease history or systemic immunosuppression led to patient exclusion. This clone was seen ten or more times. Its antigen is not identified. Profiling relied on immunoSEQ multiplex PCR, and the TCRdb table lists in-frame clones only, not all of them. The table lists about 17,000 clones, nearly 75% of them singletons. The sequence was collected from an adult with an advanced solid tumor such as melanoma, head and neck, liver or kidney cancer. The sample here was CD4+ or CD8+ T cells sorted from blood, taken in a trial of the OX40 agonist ivuxolimab.

This CDR3 is CASSLLQSGFDEQFF. The CDR3 region has the DNA TGTGCCAGCAGCTTATTACAATCGGGTTTTGATGAGCAGTTCTTC. The gene calls are TRBV7-9 and TRBJ2-1; D is unresolved. This CDR3 comprises 15 residues. The germline gives CDR1 SEHNR, CDR2 FQNEAQ (reference sequence). Deletions cut 2 bases from V and 8 bases from J, with 16 bases between.